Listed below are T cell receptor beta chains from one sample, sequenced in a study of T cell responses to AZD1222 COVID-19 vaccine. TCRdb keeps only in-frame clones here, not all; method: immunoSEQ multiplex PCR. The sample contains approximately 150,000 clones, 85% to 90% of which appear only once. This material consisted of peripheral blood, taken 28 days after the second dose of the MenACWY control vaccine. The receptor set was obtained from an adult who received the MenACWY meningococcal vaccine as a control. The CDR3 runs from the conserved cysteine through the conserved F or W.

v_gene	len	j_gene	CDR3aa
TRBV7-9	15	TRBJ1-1	CASSRGSVKFTEAFF
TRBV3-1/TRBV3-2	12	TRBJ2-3	CASRTAGVPQYF
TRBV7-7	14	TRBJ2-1	CASSLNVGYNEQFF
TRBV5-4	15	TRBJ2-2	CASSLAQQNTGELFF
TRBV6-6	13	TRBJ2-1	CASSPPPYNEQFF
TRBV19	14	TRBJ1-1	CASSSPRVGTEAFF
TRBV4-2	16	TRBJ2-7	CASSQAQAGVFYEQYF
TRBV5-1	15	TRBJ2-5	CASSFLAGSQETQYF
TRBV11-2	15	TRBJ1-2	CASSFNIRGADGYTF
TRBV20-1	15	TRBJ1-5	CSASRQVARNQPQHF
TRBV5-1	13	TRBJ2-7	CASSVTGPYEQYF
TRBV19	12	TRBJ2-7	CASSPQGGEQYF
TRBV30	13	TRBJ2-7	CAWRGSGGYEQYF
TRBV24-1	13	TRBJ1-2	CATSVGTMDGYTF
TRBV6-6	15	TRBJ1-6	CASSRGVTYNSPLHF